This is a list of T cell receptor beta chains from one sample in a study of shared clonotypes between healthy human individuals. Measured with immunoSEQ multiplex PCR; TCRdb has only the in-frame clones, and not every one. The table has approximately 1.5 million clones, around 98% seen once. Source material: naive CD4+ T cells sorted from blood. The source of these receptors is a man aged 25-45 years in good health. Both conserved end residues are part of each CDR3. The order of the fields is D gene, V gene, J gene, CDR3 protein, CDR3 DNA. The D gene is left open where the match is weak.

.	TRBV9	TRBJ1-3	CASSPGPSSSGNTIYF	TGTGCCAGCAGCCCGGGCCCGTCTTCCTCTGGAAACACCATATATTTT
TRBD1	TRBV7-9	TRBJ2-1	CASSHGQGADEQFF	TGTGCCAGCAGCCATGGACAGGGGGCCGACGAGCAGTTCTTC
.	TRBV18	TRBJ1-1	CASSPQALTEAFF	TGTGCCAGCTCACCACAGGCTCTCACTGAAGCTTTCTTT
TRBD2	TRBV9	TRBJ2-5	CASSARGTSGLETQYF	TGTGCCAGCAGCGCACGCGGGACTAGCGGTTTGGAGACCCAGTACTTC
.	TRBV18	TRBJ2-6	CASSPPRAAGANVLTF	TGTGCCAGCTCACCACCCAGGGCTGCTGGGGCCAACGTCCTGACTTTC
.	TRBV5-4	TRBJ2-7	CASSVGYEQYF	TGTGCCAGCAGCGTCGGGTACGAGCAGTACTTC
.	TRBV7-9	TRBJ2-7	CASSLAPTGSYEQYF	TGTGCCAGCAGCTTAGCCCCGACAGGCTCCTACGAGCAGTACTTC
.	TRBV7-9	TRBJ1-1	CASSLNEGSTEAFF	TGTGCCAGCAGCTTAAACGAGGGCTCCACTGAAGCTTTCTTT
.	TRBV11-2	TRBJ2-5	CASSLAVIKGTQYF	TGTGCCAGCAGCTTAGCAGTAATAAAGGGGACCCAGTACTTC
TRBD2	TRBV6-1	TRBJ2-2	CASSVPIGLAGGGVTGELFF	TGTGCCAGCAGTGTCCCTATAGGACTAGCGGGAGGAGGGGTCACCGGGGAGCTGTTTTTT